The present entry profiles one T cell receptor beta chain with its context. Its antigen is undetermined. This record belongs to a study of beta chain features in type 1 diabetes. The overall study: No patient-donor differences in age, gender, total cells or subset yield.

V shed 6 bases and J 6 bases; nucleotides not matched to a gene: 19. Looked up from germline, CDR1 is MNHEY and CDR2 is SMNVEV (reference sequence). The CDR3 sequence is 18 residues long. Expressed TCRB transcripts were sequenced after all isolated RNA was converted to cDNA. The protocol was immunoSEQ multiplex PCR, while the TCRdb copy is restricted to in-frame clones and leaves out a portion. Among about 170,000 clones listed, 6.5% to 8.5% were seen once. Study-wide results and limits: When Type 1 diabetes patients were examined, their TCRB CDR3s proved moderately but significantly shorter in all four CD4+ subsets.

One heparinised blood draw, averaging roughly 120 mL, came from each donor. Sequencing was carried out using central memory CD4+ T cells from blood. This clonotype was sampled from a man between 18 and 29 years old with type 1 diabetes. This chain joins TRBV27 and TRBJ2-3, with 9 bases lining up with TRBD2. The CDR3 region is CASRLVAGGQILRDTQYF. The DNA of the CDR3 is TGTGCCAGCAGACTGGTCGCGGGGGGGCAGATCTTACGGGATACGCAGTATTTT.